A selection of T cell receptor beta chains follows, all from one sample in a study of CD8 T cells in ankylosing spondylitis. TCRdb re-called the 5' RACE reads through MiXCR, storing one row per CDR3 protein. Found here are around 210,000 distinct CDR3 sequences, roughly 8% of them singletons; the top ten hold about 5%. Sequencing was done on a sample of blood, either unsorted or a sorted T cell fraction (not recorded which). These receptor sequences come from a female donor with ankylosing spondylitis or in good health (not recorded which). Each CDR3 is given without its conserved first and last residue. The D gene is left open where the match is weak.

CDR3: ATSRDLATYEQY
V: TRBV15
D: -

CDR3: ASGGTMNTEAF
V: TRBV12-3/TRBV12-4
D: -

CDR3: SARSGTGNTEAF
V: TRBV20-1
D: TRBD1

CDR3: ASVPLFQPQH
V: TRBV7-2
D: -

CDR3: ASRVSGGGLYEQY
V: TRBV27
D: TRBD2

CDR3: ASSEDTRGAYNEQF
V: TRBV6-1
D: -

CDR3: ASSYGREWEQF
V: TRBV6-2/TRBV6-3
D: TRBD2

CDR3: ATSDRGTSGRNEQF
V: TRBV24-1
D: TRBD2

CDR3: ASSLSQRGSYEQY
V: TRBV7-2
D: TRBD2

CDR3: SAEDRDWIIYSNQPQH
V: TRBV29-1
D: TRBD1

CDR3: ASSRTDSYEQY
V: TRBV5-1
D: -

CDR3: ATSDPSGGETQY
V: TRBV24-1
D: TRBD2

CDR3: AWSAGTGGEYEQY
V: TRBV30
D: TRBD1

CDR3: ASSFGTGGGYGYT
V: TRBV7-8
D: TRBD1

CDR3: ATSRSGTYTGELF
V: TRBV15
D: -

CDR3: ASSRGYDNEQF
V: TRBV7-7
D: -

CDR3: ASSPTMTSNNEQF
V: TRBV3-1
D: TRBD2

CDR3: ASSLAGGTGNTIY
V: TRBV7-2
D: -

CDR3: ASGSPPDTQY
V: TRBV12-5
D: -

CDR3: ASSQAAAETSTDTQY
V: TRBV4-3
D: -

CDR3: ASNRDSVLTGELF
V: TRBV6-1
D: -

CDR3: ASSGTGHQPQH
V: TRBV10-1
D: TRBD1

CDR3: ASSGQFNEKLF
V: TRBV7-2
D: -

CDR3: ASSPDPRSPTSGPEAF
V: TRBV4-2
D: -